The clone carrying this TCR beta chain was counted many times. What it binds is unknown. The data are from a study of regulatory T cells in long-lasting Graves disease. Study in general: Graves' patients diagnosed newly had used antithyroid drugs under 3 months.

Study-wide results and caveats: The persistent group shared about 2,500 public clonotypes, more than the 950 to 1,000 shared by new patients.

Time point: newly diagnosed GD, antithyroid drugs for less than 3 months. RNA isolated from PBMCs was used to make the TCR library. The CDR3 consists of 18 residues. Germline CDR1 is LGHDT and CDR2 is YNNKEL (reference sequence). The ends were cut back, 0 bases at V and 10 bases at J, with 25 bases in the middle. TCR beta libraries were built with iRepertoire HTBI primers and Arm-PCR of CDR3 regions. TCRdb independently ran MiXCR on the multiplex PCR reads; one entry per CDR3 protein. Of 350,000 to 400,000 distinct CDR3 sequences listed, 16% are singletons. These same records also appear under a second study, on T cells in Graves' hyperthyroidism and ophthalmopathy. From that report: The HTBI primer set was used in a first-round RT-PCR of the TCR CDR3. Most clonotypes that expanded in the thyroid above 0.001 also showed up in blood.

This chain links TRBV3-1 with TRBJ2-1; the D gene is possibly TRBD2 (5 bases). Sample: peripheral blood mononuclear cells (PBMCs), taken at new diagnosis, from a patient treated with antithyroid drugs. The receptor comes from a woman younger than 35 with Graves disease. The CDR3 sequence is CASSQDIRLASRSGEQFF. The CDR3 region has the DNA TGTGCCAGCAGCCAAGATATAAGGCTAGCCTCACGTTCAGGAGAGCAGTTCTTC.